What follows is one TCR beta chain and its context. This sample stems from a study of cytomegalovirus exposure and HLA in healthy donors. The overall study: Early release data held about 85 million unique TCRs from HLA-typed donors.

This CDR3 is built from 14 residues. Germline CDR1 reads SGHRS; CDR2 reads YFSETQ. Trimming stripped 1 base from V and 3 bases from J, with 8 bases between. The PCR employed 60 Vbeta primers together with 13 Jbeta primers. Using immunoSEQ multiplex PCR, the repertoire was profiled, and TCRdb retains in-frame clones only, with some absent. The data show about 180,000 clones, 60% to 80% seen once. This TCR derives from a man aged 55 to 70 in good health and CMV-seronegative. The sequencing input was PBMCs. The J gene is TRBJ2-1, the V gene TRBV5-1; a possible D gene is TRBD2 (5 bases). The CDR3 sequence is CASSLSGNYNEQFF. The CDR3 DNA reads TGCGCCAGCAGCTTGTCGGGAAACTACAATGAGCAGTTCTTC.